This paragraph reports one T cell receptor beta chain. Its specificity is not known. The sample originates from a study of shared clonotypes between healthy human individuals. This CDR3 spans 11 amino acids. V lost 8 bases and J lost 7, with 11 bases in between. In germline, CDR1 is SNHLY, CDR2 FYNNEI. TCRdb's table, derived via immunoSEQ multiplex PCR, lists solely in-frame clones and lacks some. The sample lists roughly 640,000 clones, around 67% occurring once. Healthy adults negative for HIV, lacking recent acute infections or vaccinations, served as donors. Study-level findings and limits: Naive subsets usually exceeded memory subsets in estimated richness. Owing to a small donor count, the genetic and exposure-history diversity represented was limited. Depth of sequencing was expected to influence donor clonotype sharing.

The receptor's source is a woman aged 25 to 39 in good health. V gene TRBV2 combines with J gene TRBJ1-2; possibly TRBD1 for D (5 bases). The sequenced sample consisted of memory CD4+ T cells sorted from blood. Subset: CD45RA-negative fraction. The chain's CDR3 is CASAGIVGYTF. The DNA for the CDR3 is TGTGCCAGCGCAGGGATCGTTGGCTACACCTTC.